These 10 T cell receptor beta chains were all obtained from the same sample, sequenced in a study of post-analysis software for immune sequencing data. The study, taken as a whole, reports: Among roughly 5 TRBV segments more frequent in patients than controls were TRBV5-6, TRBV5-1 and TRBV20-1.

Their antigen targets remain unknown. Unique molecular identifiers were carried by the TCR beta cDNA libraries. TCRdb analysed the PCR reads with MiXCR anew, one entry per CDR3 protein. The data show some 800,000 distinct CDR3 sequences, approximately 44% seen once. Sequences were obtained from blood. These receptors were obtained from a girl between 5 and 17 years old with multiple sclerosis.

This chain joins TRBV20-1 and TRBJ2-5; D is unresolved. The germline CDR1 and CDR2 sequences are DFQATT and SNEGSKA (reference sequence). V was clipped by 4 bases and J by 4 bases, with 13 bases between them. The CDR3 totals 13 residues. The chain's CDR3 is CSATDRAGETQYF. In DNA form, the CDR3 reads TGCAGTGCTACCGATCGGGCAGGAGAGACCCAGTACTTC.

There are a few counts of this clonotype. The J gene is TRBJ2-5, the V gene TRBV20-1; D is undetermined. Trimming took 3 bases from V and 5 from J, leaving 16 bases between them. The germline CDR1 and CDR2 sequences are DFQATT and SNEGSKA (reference sequence). The CDR3 is made up of 14 amino acids. The CDR3 region has the DNA TGCAGTGCTAGTCCCCTAGGCAGTAGGGAGACCCAGTACTTC. Translation gives CSASPLGSRETQYF.

In its sample, this clonotype was seen a few times. Here the CDR3 DNA reads TGTGCCACCAGCAGGCCCAACACTGAAGCTTTCTTT. Translated, it gives CATSRPNTEAFF. The chain carries TRBV15 and TRBJ1-1; D gene uncertain. Germline V gene data show CDR1 as LNHNV and CDR2 as YYDKDF (reference sequence). There are 12 residues in the CDR3. V was cut by 3 bases and J by 2 bases, with 4 bases left in between.

This clonotype occurred a few times. Here the CDR3 DNA reads TGCGCCAGCAGGGGCCAAGTCGACTCCTACGAGCAGTACTTC. As protein: CASRGQVDSYEQYF. V and J are TRBV5-1 and TRBJ2-7, with D hard to call. Looked up from germline, CDR1 is SGHRS and CDR2 is YFSETQ. This CDR3 has 14 residues. Trimming took 5 bases from V and 0 from J, leaving 12 bases between them.

The chain has TRBV20-1 and TRBJ2-2, with TRBD2 identical over 9 bases. The V gene's germline CDR1 is DFQATT and CDR2 SNEGSKA (reference sequence). With 0 bases clipped from V and 6 bases from J, the junction kept 17 bases outside the gene matches. This CDR3 comprises 19 residues. The CDR3 sequence: CSARDKLAGWGSGAGELFF. In DNA form, the CDR3 reads TGCAGTGCTAGAGATAAACTAGCGGGTTGGGGGAGCGGTGCCGGGGAGCTGTTTTTT.

J is TRBJ2-3 and V is TRBV25-1; D could derive from TRBD1 or TRBD2 (6 bases each). V lost 8 bases to trimming and J lost 9 bases, with 12 bases between them. The germline gives CDR1 MGHDK, CDR2 SYGVNS. The CDR3 is made up of 11 amino acids. The CDR3 reads CASSQGGTQYF. The CDR3 DNA is TGTGCCAGCTCCCAAGGGGGGACGCAGTATTTT. Supplemented by reference TRBV25-1 and TRBJ2-3, the full variable domain reads EADIYQTPRYLVIGTGKKITLECSQTMGHDKMYWYQQDPGMELHLIHYSYGVNSTEKGDLSSESTVSRIRTEHFPLTLESARPSHTSQYLCASSQGGTQYFGPGTRLTVL.

The chain recombines TRBV2 with TRBJ2-5; D not certain. The CDR3 loop spans 14 amino acids. V was trimmed by 2 bases and J by 0 bases, leaving 7 bases between them. Germline lookup yields CDR1 SNHLY and CDR2 FYNNEI. The CDR3 loop is CASSERVYQETQYF. The CDR3 nucleotides are TGTGCCAGCAGTGAAAGGGTTTACCAAGAGACCCAGTACTTC.

J is TRBJ2-1 and V is TRBV5-1; 7 positions match TRBD1. This CDR3 has 16 residues. Germline V gene lookup returns CDR1 SGHRS and CDR2 YFSETQ. With 5 bases clipped from V and 0 bases from J, the junction kept 8 bases outside the gene matches. CDR3 amino acids: CASSFTTGSSYNEQFF. The CDR3 region has the DNA TGCGCCAGCAGTTTTACGACAGGGAGCTCCTACAATGAGCAGTTCTTC.

The rearrangement uses TRBV6-5 and TRBJ2-7; 9 nucleotides match TRBD1. V lost 7 bases to trimming and J lost 3 bases; unmatched junction nucleotides: 7. The CDR3 loop spans 14 amino acids. Germline CDR1 reads MNHEY; CDR2 reads SVGAGI. The CDR3 DNA reads TGTGCCAGCACCGCTCCGGGACAGGGCTACGAGCAGTACTTC. Amino acids: CASTAPGQGYEQYF.

The chain has TRBV4-2 and TRBJ1-5, with D uncertain. Trimming removed 0 bases at V and 0 bases at J, with 6 bases between. Germline V gene data show CDR1 as LGHNA and CDR2 as YNFKEQ. The CDR3 covers 15 residues. The CDR3 loop reads CASSQDEGSNQPQHF. The CDR3 region has the DNA TGTGCCAGCAGCCAAGACGAGGGTAGCAATCAGCCCCAGCATTTT.